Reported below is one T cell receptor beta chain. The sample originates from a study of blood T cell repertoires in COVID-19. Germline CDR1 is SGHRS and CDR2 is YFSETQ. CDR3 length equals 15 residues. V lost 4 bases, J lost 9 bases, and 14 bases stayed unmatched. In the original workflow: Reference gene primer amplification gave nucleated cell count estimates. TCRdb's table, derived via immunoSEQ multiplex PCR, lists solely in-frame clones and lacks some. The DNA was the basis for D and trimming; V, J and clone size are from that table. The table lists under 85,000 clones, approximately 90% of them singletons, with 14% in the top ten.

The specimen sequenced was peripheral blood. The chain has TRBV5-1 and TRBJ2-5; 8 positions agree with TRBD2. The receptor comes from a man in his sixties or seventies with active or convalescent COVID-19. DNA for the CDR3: TGCGCCAGCAGCGGAACCGGGACTAGTGAAAAGGCCCAGTACTTC. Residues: CASSGTGTSEKAQYF.